The 22 T cell receptor beta chains below come from one sample, sequenced in a study of neurological immune-mediated disorders. A single record per CDR3 protein comes from TCRdb applying MiXCR to the 5' RACE reads. In the table there are 80,000 to 95,000 distinct CDR3 sequences, 3.5% of which are singletons. Specimen: PBMCs. These receptor sequences come from a woman aged 50 to 60 with multiple sclerosis.

Ten or more counts support this clonotype. This rearrangement joins TRBV20-1 to TRBJ1-5; possibly TRBD1 for D (5 bases). V lost 5 bases, J lost 2 bases, and 10 bases lay in between. CDR1 and CDR2 (germline): DFQATT, SNEGSKA (reference sequence). This CDR3 has 13 residues. The CDR3 loop reads CSAYSQGNQPQHF. The DNA for the CDR3 is TGCAGTGCTTACTCACAGGGCAATCAGCCCCAGCATTTT.

This clonotype appeared many times. V usage is TRBV20-1 and J usage is TRBJ1-5, with 9 nucleotides matching TRBD1. Trimming cost V 4 bases and J 2 bases; bases outside gene matches: 9. The germline V gene encodes CDR1 DFQATT and CDR2 SNEGSKA (reference sequence). The CDR3 totals 16 residues. The CDR3 region is CSATGQGMVGNQPQHF. Here the CDR3 DNA reads TGCAGTGCTACCGGACAGGGGATGGTGGGCAATCAGCCCCAGCATTTT.

Ten or more counts support this clonotype. The V and J genes are TRBV3-1 and TRBJ2-7; D perhaps matches TRBD1 (5 bases). This CDR3 region has 14 residues. V was cut by 1 base and J by 7 bases, with 14 bases left in between. Per germline, CDR1 LGHDT and CDR2 YNNKEL (reference sequence). The CDR3 DNA sequence: TGTGCCAGCAGCCAAGCCACTCTCGCAGGGGAGCAGTACTTC. Its translation: CASSQATLAGEQYF.

At least ten counts were recorded for this clonotype. The chain couples TRBV7-2 to TRBJ1-6; D remains unclear. The length of the CDR3 is 17 residues. Germline CDR1 SGHTA, CDR2 FQGNSA. Trimming cost V 3 bases and J 0 bases, with 12 bases left between them. The CDR3, as DNA: TGTGCCAGCAGCTTTAGGGCAGTGGACTCCTATAATTCACCCCTCCACTTT. Its protein is CASSFRAVDSYNSPLHF.

This clonotype was counted at least ten times. The rearrangement joins TRBV12-3 or TRBV12-4 to TRBJ1-1; no firm D call. V dropped 5 bases and J dropped 2 bases, with 15 bases sitting between them. The CDR3 has 15 amino acids. As DNA, the CDR3 is TGTGCCAGCAGTCCCGAACGGGGATTTAACACTGAAGCTTTCTTT. Amino acid sequence: CASSPERGFNTEAFF.

Points on this clonotype: A read error may explain this, as a much larger clone is one base away. This chain links TRBV9 with TRBJ2-7; D is unclear. Germline assignment: CDR1 SGDLS and CDR2 YYNGEE. The CDR3 contains 14 residues. V lost 0 bases and J lost 2, with 9 bases in between. This CDR3 reads CASSVATGTYEQYF. The CDR3, as DNA: TGTGCCAGCAGCGTAGCCACCGGAACCTACGAGCAGTACTTC.

This clonotype was recorded many times. The J gene is TRBJ2-3, the V gene TRBV10-3; TRBD1 agrees at 12 bases. Trimming cost V 6 bases and J 6 bases; bases outside gene matches: 4. This CDR3 is built from 14 residues. Germline V gives CDR1 ENHRY, CDR2 SYGVKD. CDR3: CAISRDRGHDTQYF. CDR3 coding DNA: TGTGCCATCAGCCGGGACAGGGGGCACGATACGCAGTATTTT.

This clonotype was recorded at least ten times. The V and J genes are TRBV12-3 or TRBV12-4 and TRBJ1-5, with 7 bases lining up with TRBD1. This CDR3 contains 14 residues. Trimming cost V 5 bases and J 6 bases; bases outside gene matches: 7. CDR3 in amino acids: CASSPGQPGQPQHF. The CDR3 bases are TGTGCCAGCAGTCCGGGACAGCCCGGTCAGCCCCAGCATTTT.

This clonotype was detected many times. V and J are TRBV7-2 and TRBJ1-2, with unresolved D. This CDR3 has 12 amino acids. V was trimmed by 5 bases and J by 5 bases, leaving 9 bases between them. Germline CDR1 is SGHTA and CDR2 is FQGNSA. CDR3: CASSNQVYGYTF. CDR3 nucleotide sequence: TGTGCCAGCAGCAACCAGGTTTATGGCTACACCTTC.

This clonotype was detected many times. This sequence joins TRBV12-3 or TRBV12-4 and TRBJ1-2; a weak D match, TRBD1 (6 bases). Trimming pared 7 bases from V and 7 bases from J, leaving 16 bases between. The CDR3 runs to 13 residues. CDR3 residues: CASTAGAESGYTF. The CDR3 region has the DNA TGTGCCAGCACCGCGGGGGCCGAGAGTGGCTACACCTTC.

This clonotype was counted many times. The chain's CDR3 is CSARGTGIQYF. The CDR3 nucleotides read TGCAGTGCTAGAGGGACAGGAATTCAGTACTTC. The rearrangement links TRBV20-1 to TRBJ2-4, with TRBD1 matching 7 bases. This CDR3 has 11 amino acids. Germline V gene sequence: CDR1 DFQATT, CDR2 SNEGSKA (reference sequence). Losses at the gene ends were 1 base for V and 10 bases for J; bases not matched to a gene: 1.

This clonotype was picked up many times. The CDR3 loop is CSARPGANTGELFF. CDR3 nucleotides: TGCAGTGCCCGTCCAGGAGCGAACACCGGGGAGCTGTTTTTT. The rearrangement links TRBV20-1 to TRBJ2-2; D remains unclear. This CDR3 comprises 14 residues. Germline loops: CDR1 DFQATT, CDR2 SNEGSKA (reference sequence). The V end lost 6 bases, the J end lost 0 bases, and 11 bases lay between the germline ends.

This clonotype has a count of ten or more. The rearrangement uses TRBV21-1 and TRBJ2-7; the D call in the table, TRBD1, was not verified against the DNA. TRBV21-1 is shown as a pseudogene. The CDR3 sequence is 13 residues long. CDR3 DNA: TGTGCCAGCACCCGGACAATATTCTACGAGCAGTACTTC. This sequence encodes CASTRTIFYEQYF.

This clonotype has at least ten counts. The DNA of the CDR3 is TGTGCCAGCAGTGATCGAGGTAGGGAGGGCAATCAGCCCCAGCATTTT. Protein sequence: CASSDRGREGNQPQHF. This chain links TRBV12-3 or TRBV12-4 with TRBJ1-5; D is undetermined. Trimming removed 5 bases from V and 2 bases from J, with 16 bases in between. This CDR3 has 16 residues.

Ten or more counts support this clonotype. The chain couples TRBV7-2 to TRBJ2-5, with D perhaps matching TRBD2 (6 bases). Germline V gives CDR1 SGHTA, CDR2 FQGNSA. V lost 1 base and J lost 6, with 9 bases in between. The CDR3 spans 13 residues. Here the CDR3 DNA reads TGTGCCAGCAGCTTAGAGGCGGGAAAGACCCAGTACTTC. Translating gives CASSLEAGKTQYF.

This clonotype was counted ten times or more. J is TRBJ1-1 and V is TRBV6-5; D gene uncertain. The V and J ends lost 5 bases and 10 bases respectively, with 20 bases between them. CDR3 size: 14 residues. Germline CDR1 is MNHEY and CDR2 is SVGAGI. The CDR3, as DNA: TGTGCCAGCAGTCGTTCGGGAGACCCCCTTCTAGCTTTCTTT. Translation: CASSRSGDPLLAFF.

This clonotype has at least ten counts. V and J are TRBV5-1 and TRBJ2-1, with no clear D. The CDR3 runs to 12 residues. The V end lost 0 bases, the J end lost 9 bases, and 7 bases lay between the germline ends. In germline, CDR1 is SGHRS, CDR2 YFSETQ. The CDR3 spells CASSLGVGEQFF. The CDR3 nucleotides read TGCGCCAGCAGCTTGGGAGTGGGTGAGCAGTTCTTC.

This clonotype has at least ten counts. The chain links TRBV12-3 or TRBV12-4 to TRBJ1-2; D ambiguous. This CDR3 is 13 amino acids long. The V gene lost 3 bases and the J gene lost 2 bases, with 7 bases spanning the gap. The CDR3, as DNA: TGTGCCAGCAGTTTGGCCGAAAACTATGGCTACACCTTC. Its translation is CASSLAENYGYTF.

There are many counts of this clonotype. The V call is TRBV12-3 or TRBV12-4, the J call TRBJ2-1; D tentatively reads TRBD1 or TRBD2 (5 bases each). V lost 3 bases to trimming and J lost 4 bases, with 16 bases between them. CDR3 length: 16 residues. In nucleotides, the CDR3 is TGTGCCAGCAGTTTTGGTCAGGGACCTAAGTACAATGAGCAGTTCTTC. As protein: CASSFGQGPKYNEQFF.

This clonotype was recorded many times. V is TRBV18 and J is TRBJ1-1; 8 nucleotides match TRBD1. The CDR3 sequence is 13 residues long. The junction had 2 bases not matched to a gene; V was cut back by 7 bases and J by 1 base. Germline loops: CDR1 KGHSH, CDR2 LQKENI. This CDR3 reads CASFTGGNTEAFF. The CDR3, as DNA: TGTGCCAGCTTTACAGGGGGGAACACTGAAGCTTTCTTT.

Ten or more counts support this clonotype. The chain joins TRBV7-2 to TRBJ1-5; D remains unclear. Germline V CDR1 and CDR2: SGHTA, FQGNSA. The CDR3 spans 15 residues. The germline V and J ends were trimmed by 7 bases and 0 bases, with 13 bases remaining between them. CDR3: CASTEGPYSNQPQHF. CDR3 nucleotide sequence: TGTGCCAGCACCGAAGGACCGTATAGCAATCAGCCCCAGCATTTT.

Many counts were recorded for this clonotype. The chain combines TRBV20-1 with TRBJ2-3, with D unclear. Trimming pared 6 bases from V and 4 bases from J, leaving 14 bases between. The CDR3 sequence is 13 residues long. Germline assignment: CDR1 DFQATT and CDR2 SNEGSKA (reference sequence). CDR3 sequence reads: CSAKKDAADTQYF. As DNA, the CDR3 is TGCAGTGCCAAGAAGGATGCAGCAGATACGCAGTATTTT.